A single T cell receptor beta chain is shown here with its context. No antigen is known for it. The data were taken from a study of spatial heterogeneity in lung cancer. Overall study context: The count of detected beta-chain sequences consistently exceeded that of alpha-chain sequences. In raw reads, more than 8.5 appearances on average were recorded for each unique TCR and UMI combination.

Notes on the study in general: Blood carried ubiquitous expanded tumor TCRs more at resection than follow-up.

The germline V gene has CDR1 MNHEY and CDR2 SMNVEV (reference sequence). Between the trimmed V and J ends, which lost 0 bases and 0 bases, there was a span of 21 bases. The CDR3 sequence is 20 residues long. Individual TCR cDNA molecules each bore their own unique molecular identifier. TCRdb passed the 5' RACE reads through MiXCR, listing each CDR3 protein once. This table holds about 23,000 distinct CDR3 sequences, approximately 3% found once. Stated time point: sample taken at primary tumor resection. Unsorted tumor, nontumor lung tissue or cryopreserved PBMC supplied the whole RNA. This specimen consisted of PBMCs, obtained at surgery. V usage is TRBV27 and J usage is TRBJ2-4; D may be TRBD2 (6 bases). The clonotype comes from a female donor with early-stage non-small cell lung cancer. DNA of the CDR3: TGTGCCAGCAGTTTATCCGCCGCGGGGTCCACTATCCTAGCCAAAAACATTCAGTACTTC. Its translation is CASSLSAAGSTILAKNIQYF.